Listed here are 13 T cell receptor beta chains from one sample, sequenced in a study of shared clonotypes between healthy human individuals. The repertoire was sequenced with immunoSEQ multiplex PCR; TCRdb's copy has only in-frame clones and lacks some. The sample yields more than 2 million clones, 95% seen once. The sample comprised naive CD4+ T cells sorted from blood. This sample's subset: CD45RA+ positively selected. These receptors all come from a man in his late teens or twenties in good health.

The rearrangement links TRBV10-2 to TRBJ2-2; D is undetermined. The CDR3 covers 13 residues. Germline V gives CDR1 WSHSY, CDR2 SAAADI. V was trimmed by 5 bases and J by 6 bases, leaving 10 bases between them. The CDR3 reads CASSPIRAGELFF. CDR3 DNA sequence: TGCGCCAGCAGTCCCATAAGGGCCGGGGAGCTGTTTTTT.

The chain recombines TRBV6-6 with TRBJ1-6; D is uncertain. The CDR3 runs to 16 residues. Looked up from germline, CDR1 is MNHNY and CDR2 is SVGAGI (reference sequence). V lost 6 bases and J 0 bases, leaving 12 bases between the germline ends. CDR3 protein: CASRPPDSSYNSPLHF. The CDR3 bases are TGTGCCAGCAGACCCCCCGATAGCTCCTATAATTCACCCCTCCACTTT.

The J gene is TRBJ2-3, the V gene TRBV19; tentative D call: TRBD1 (5 bases). V lost 5 bases and J 2 bases, leaving 14 bases between the germline ends. Germline V gene lookup returns CDR1 LNHDA and CDR2 SQIVND (reference sequence). The CDR3 loop spans 15 amino acids. CDR3 DNA sequence: TGTGCCAGTAGTCAGCCCGGACAAAACACAGATACGCAGTATTTT. Its protein product is CASSQPGQNTDTQYF.

The chain employs TRBV29-1 and TRBJ1-2, with D perhaps TRBD1 (5 bases). The germline V and J ends were trimmed by 1 base and 6 bases, with 15 bases remaining between them. Germline loops: CDR1 SQVTM, CDR2 ANQGSEA. The CDR3 extends over 14 amino acids. Written as DNA, the CDR3 is TGCAGCGTTGAAGTACAGAGCAGGGTCAATGGCTACACCTTC. It specifies CSVEVQSRVNGYTF.

The J gene is TRBJ2-7, the V gene TRBV5-4, with D possibly being TRBD1 (6 bases). V gave up 8 bases and J gave up 1 base, with 13 bases separating them. Germline values: CDR1 SGHNT, CDR2 YYREEE (reference sequence). The CDR3 length is 13 residues. The CDR3 protein is CASRARGSYEQYF. CDR3 nucleotides: TGTGCCAGTAGGGCTAGGGGGTCCTACGAGCAGTACTTC.

The J gene is TRBJ2-7, the V gene TRBV7-9, with D perhaps TRBD1 (5 bases). Germline CDR1 and CDR2: SEHNR and FQNEAQ (reference sequence). This CDR3 region has 14 residues. Trimming took 5 bases from V and 1 from J, leaving 12 bases between them. CDR3 protein: CASSGRTSSYEQYF. CDR3 DNA sequence: TGTGCCAGCAGCGGGCGGACATCTTCCTACGAGCAGTACTTC. Complete variable domain (other parts from reference TRBV7-9 and TRBJ2-7): DTGVSQNPRHKITKRGQNVTFRCDPISEHNRLYWYRQTLGQGPEFLTYFQNEAQLEKSRLLSDRFSAERPKGSFSTLEIQRTEQGDSAMYLCASSGRTSSYEQYFGPGTRLTVT.

V usage is TRBV21-1 and J usage is TRBJ1-5; TRBD1, the D gene given by the table, was not confirmed from the DNA. TRBV21-1 counts as a pseudogene. CDR3 length: 16 residues. This CDR3 is CASSIETGGGNQPQHF. Here the CDR3 DNA reads TGTGCCAGCAGCATAGAAACAGGGGGGGGCAATCAGCCCCAGCATTTT.

The chain combines TRBV6-1 with TRBJ1-2, with 7 positions matching TRBD1. CDR1 MNHNS and CDR2 SASEGT come from the germline V gene. The V segment lost 7 bases and the J segment 6 bases; nucleotides outside the gene matches: 11. The CDR3 has 14 residues. The CDR3 spells CASKRIRDSHGYTF. Written as DNA, the CDR3 is TGTGCCAGCAAAAGGATCCGGGACAGCCATGGCTACACCTTC.

As concerns this clone: The sample holds other DNA sequences that translate to the same CDR3. CDR3 in amino acids: CASSPRGDTQYF. For the CDR3, the DNA is TGTGCCAGCAGCCCCCGGGGGGATACGCAGTATTTT. V is TRBV11-2 and J is TRBJ2-3; the D gene is possibly TRBD2 (6 bases). Germline CDR1 SGHAT, CDR2 FQNNGV. This CDR3 comprises 12 residues. With 5 bases removed from V and 6 bases from J, the gap between germline ends came to 9 bases.

V gene TRBV28 combines with J gene TRBJ1-4; D ambiguous. Between the trimmed V and J ends, which lost 2 bases and 0 bases, there was a span of 7 bases. Germline loops: CDR1 MDHEN, CDR2 SYDVKM. CDR3 length: 15 residues. The CDR3 spells CASSLGGTTNEKLFF. CDR3 DNA sequence: TGTGCCAGCAGTTTAGGCGGAACAACTAATGAAAAACTGTTTTTT.

This chain joins TRBV5-1 and TRBJ2-3; TRBD2 aligns across 14 bases. The CDR3 runs 17 residues. Germline V gene sequence: CDR1 SGHRS, CDR2 YFSETQ. Germline trimming cut 4 bases from V and 4 bases from J; bases unmatched to any gene: 8. The DNA for the CDR3 is TGCGCCAGCAGCCACGGACTAGCGGGGGGCAACTCAGATACGCAGTATTTT. Its translation: CASSHGLAGGNSDTQYF.

This chain uses TRBV21-1 with TRBJ1-2; the table's D call, TRBD1, was not checked against the DNA. TRBV21-1 is tagged as a pseudogene. The CDR3 extends over 12 amino acids. The CDR3 sequence: CASTDRVYGYTF. As DNA, the CDR3 is TGTGCCAGCACCGACAGGGTATATGGCTACACCTTC.

As concerns this clone: In the same sample, other DNA sequences code for this CDR3. The V call is TRBV6-5, the J call TRBJ1-1; D may be TRBD1 (6 bases). Germline lookup yields CDR1 MNHEY and CDR2 SVGAGI. The CDR3 spans 14 residues. V was trimmed by 1 base and J by 4 bases, leaving 10 bases between them. This CDR3 reads CASSYLQGGTEAFF. The CDR3 DNA sequence: TGTGCCAGCAGTTACTTACAGGGCGGCACTGAAGCTTTCTTT.